One and the same sample provided the 17 T cell receptor beta chains below, sequenced in a study of cytomegalovirus exposure and HLA in healthy donors. The study ran its PCR with 60 Vbeta and 13 Jbeta primers. Using immunoSEQ multiplex PCR, the repertoire was profiled, and TCRdb retains in-frame clones only, with some absent. The sample shows about 150,000 clones, approximately 82% of them seen only once. Sequencing was done on a sample of PBMCs. The origin of the receptors is a man in his late teens or twenties in good health and CMV-seropositive.

This chain uses TRBV7-8 with TRBJ1-2, with D hard to call. From germline, CDR1 is SGHVS and CDR2 FQNEAQ. The CDR3 totals 13 residues. The V gene lost 1 base and the J gene lost 6 bases, with 9 bases spanning the gap. CDR3 sequence (DNA): TGTGCCAGCAGCTTAGTTTCGGGGAATGGCTACACCTTC. Its protein product is CASSLVSGNGYTF.

The J gene is TRBJ2-1, the V gene TRBV11-2, with a weak D call TRBD2 (5 bases). This CDR3 spans 13 amino acids. Germline lookup yields CDR1 SGHAT and CDR2 FQNNGV. The V end lost 2 bases, the J end lost 4 bases, and 6 bases lay between the germline ends. This CDR3 is CASSLTGYNEQFF. CDR3 nucleotide sequence: TGTGCCAGCAGCTTAACGGGGTACAATGAGCAGTTCTTC.

This rearrangement joins TRBV19 to TRBJ1-1; 7 nucleotides align to TRBD1. CDR3 length: 14 amino acids. The germline V gene encodes CDR1 LNHDA and CDR2 SQIVND (reference sequence). J gave up 5 bases and V 6 bases, and 9 bases lay outside the gene matches. CDR3 region: CASRVSQGRTEAFF. The CDR3 coding sequence is TGTGCCAGTAGAGTATCACAGGGGAGGACTGAAGCTTTCTTT.

This chain connects TRBV27 to TRBJ2-3; a weak D match, TRBD1 (5 bases). This CDR3 comprises 14 residues. The V gene's germline CDR1 is MNHEY and CDR2 SMNVEV (reference sequence). Trimming pared 5 bases from V and 1 base from J, leaving 10 bases between. CDR3 sequence: CASSPRQRTDTQYF. In nucleotides, the CDR3 is TGTGCCAGCAGTCCCCGACAGCGCACAGATACGCAGTATTTT.

The V and J genes are TRBV27 and TRBJ2-1, with 8 nucleotides matching TRBD2. V shed 6 bases, J shed 10 bases, and the junction held 8 bases outside the gene matches. Germline V gives CDR1 MNHEY, CDR2 SMNVEV (reference sequence). The CDR3 sequence is 13 residues long. CDR3 sequence: CASRNGRAKEQFF. The CDR3, as DNA: TGTGCCAGCAGAAACGGGAGGGCCAAGGAGCAGTTCTTC.

This sequence joins TRBV11-2 and TRBJ2-2; TRBD1 might be the D (5 bases). Germline V gives CDR1 SGHAT, CDR2 FQNNGV. Trimming shortened V by 5 bases and J by 7 bases, and 11 bases separated the two germline ends. This CDR3 has 13 amino acids. The CDR3 here is CASSQQVLGELFF. The DNA for the CDR3 is TGTGCCAGCAGCCAACAGGTTCTCGGGGAGCTGTTTTTT.

The sample holds one count of this clone. The chain carries TRBV27 and TRBJ2-1, with 7 bases lining up with TRBD1. This CDR3 has 15 residues. Per the germline V gene, CDR1 is MNHEY and CDR2 is SMNVEV (reference sequence). J gave up 3 bases and V 5 bases, and 7 bases lay outside the gene matches. The CDR3 DNA follows: TGTGCCAGCAGTAAGACAGGGTTCCTCTACAATGAGCAGTTCTTC. Its translation is CASSKTGFLYNEQFF.

The chain combines TRBV2 with TRBJ2-7; D uncertain. This CDR3 spans 13 amino acids. V was cut by 1 base and J by 3 bases, with 7 bases left in between. Germline loops: CDR1 SNHLY, CDR2 FYNNEI. The chain's CDR3 is CASSEGAFYEQYF. The CDR3 region has the DNA TGTGCCAGCAGTGAAGGGGCTTTCTACGAGCAGTACTTC.

The rearrangement uses TRBV6-4 and TRBJ1-4; no definite D call. With 6 bases removed from V and 5 bases from J, the gap between germline ends came to 16 bases. Germline V gene sequence: CDR1 MRHNA, CDR2 SNTAGT. This CDR3 region has 15 residues. CDR3 bases: TGTGCCAGCAGCCCCTCAGGTCTCAAAAATGAAAAACTGTTTTTT. Its translation: CASSPSGLKNEKLFF.

This clone was seen only a few times. The rearrangement links TRBV2 to TRBJ1-2; D may be TRBD1 (5 bases). Trimming removed 7 bases from V and 8 bases from J, with 14 bases in between. Looked up from germline, CDR1 is SNHLY and CDR2 is FYNNEI. The CDR3 loop spans 12 amino acids. The CDR3 DNA is TGTGCCAGCAATCCTGATGGGGGGGGCTACACCTTC. Protein: CASNPDGGGYTF.

The chain recombines TRBV5-1 with TRBJ2-1, with 7 bases that match TRBD1. This CDR3 comprises 14 residues. V lost 8 bases and J lost 6; bases outside the gene matches: 11. Germline V gives CDR1 SGHRS, CDR2 YFSETQ. The CDR3 nucleotides read TGCGCCAGTGGTGGGACAGCAAATAGCAATGAGCAGTTCTTC. The encoded protein is CASGGTANSNEQFF.

The chain recombines TRBV4-1 with TRBJ2-1; D uncertain. The CDR3 runs 13 residues. With 1 base removed from V and 4 bases from J, the gap between germline ends came to 5 bases. CDR1 is MGHRA and CDR2 is YSYEKL in the germline V gene. The CDR3 sequence: CASSQVPYNEQFF. In DNA, the CDR3 is TGCGCCAGCAGCCAAGTTCCTTACAATGAGCAGTTCTTC.

The chain recombines TRBV30 with TRBJ1-1; D is possibly TRBD1 (5 bases). Looked up from germline, CDR1 is GTSNPN and CDR2 is SVGIG (reference sequence). The CDR3 extends over 13 amino acids. V lost 4 bases and J 5 bases, leaving 14 bases between the germline ends. CDR3 coding DNA: TGTGCCTGGAAGGCCCAGGGTTTGACTGAAGCTTTCTTT. This codes for CAWKAQGLTEAFF.

There are a few counts of this clone. The chain carries TRBV5-6 and TRBJ2-3; 7 nucleotides line up with TRBD1. Germline values: CDR1 SGHDT, CDR2 YYEEEE. J lost 3 bases, V lost 1 base, and 11 bases had no gene match. The CDR3 is 17 residues long. The CDR3 bases are TGTGCCAGCAGCTTGCGACAGGGCGGGCGCACGACAGATACGCAGTATTTT. It translates to CASSLRQGGRTTDTQYF.

This clone was detected only a few times. The genes are TRBV30 and TRBJ2-3; D may be TRBD2 (5 bases). Germline V gene lookup returns CDR1 GTSNPN and CDR2 SVGIG (reference sequence). CDR3 length: 13 amino acids. V lost 5 bases to trimming and J lost 10 bases, with 19 bases between them. The CDR3 bases are TGTGCCTGGGCGACCCGATGGGGTAGCGCGCAGTATTTT. Protein sequence: CAWATRWGSAQYF.

V usage is TRBV5-1 and J usage is TRBJ2-3, with 7 positions matching TRBD2. V lost 0 bases, J lost 1 base, and 2 bases stayed unmatched. CDR1 is SGHRS and CDR2 is YFSETQ in the germline V gene. The CDR3 sequence is 15 residues long. CDR3 DNA sequence: TGCGCCAGCAGCTTGGCCCGGGAGGGCACAGATACGCAGTATTTT. It translates to CASSLAREGTDTQYF. The whole variable domain, remainder taken from reference TRBV5-1 and TRBJ2-3, is KAGVTQTPRYLIKTRGQQVTLSCSPISGHRSVSWYQQTPGQGLQFLFEYFSETQRNKGNFPGRFSGRQFSNSRSEMNVSTLELGDSALYLCASSLAREGTDTQYFGPGTRLTVL.

This clone was counted a single time. V gene TRBV28 combines with J gene TRBJ2-3, with D tentatively TRBD1 (6 bases). The CDR3 is made up of 13 amino acids. Germline CDR1 and CDR2: MDHEN and SYDVKM. The ends were cut back, 10 bases at V and 4 bases at J, with 15 bases in the middle. The DNA for the CDR3 is TGTGCCATCATCCCGAGGGGGTCAGATACGCAGTATTTT. It translates to CAIIPRGSDTQYF.